One and the same sample provided the 27 T cell receptor beta chains below, sequenced in a study of shared clonotypes between healthy human individuals (dated by TCRdb to 2018 to 2021). Receptor libraries were prepared by the immunoSEQ multiplex PCR assay. In TCRdb, the immuneACCESS table is reduced to in-frame sequences with V and J assigned. These tables do not hold every clone; where another copy was compared, an unresolved V gene accounts for under half, and the others remain unexplained. The sample contains 500,000 to 700,000 clones, 85% to 95% of them found a single time. 0.11% of the sample is held by the ten biggest clonotypes. CD8 naive samples were obtained by positive selection for CCR7 among CD45RO-negative cells, yielding a CD45RA+CCR7+ population from which TemRA cells were excluded. The sequencing sample was made of naive CD8+ T cells sorted from blood. What the cell subset or site label conveys for this sample: CD45RA+CCR7+. The receptors were sampled from a woman in her twenties or thirties in good health.

The chain uses TRBV7-2 and TRBJ1-4; 9 bases align to TRBD1. The CDR3 spans 15 residues. Trimming took 6 bases from V and 7 from J; bases not matched to a gene: 9. Germline CDR1 and CDR2: SGHTA and FQGNSA. For the CDR3, the DNA is TGTGCCAGCAGGGGACTGGGACAGGGAGTTGAAAAACTGTTTTTT. Its protein is CASRGLGQGVEKLFF.

The chain employs TRBV5-6 and TRBJ2-2; no reliable D call. The CDR3 length is 14 residues. CDR1 is SGHDT, CDR2 YYEEEE, per germline. Trimming removed 2 bases at V and 8 bases at J, with 13 bases between. The DNA for the CDR3 is TGTGCCAGCAGCTTTTTCTCCGGAACGGGGGAGCTGTTTTTT. Translation: CASSFFSGTGELFF.

V is TRBV10-1 and J is TRBJ2-7, with 11 bases matching TRBD2. With V trimmed by 2 bases and J by 3 bases, 9 bases remained unmatched. CDR3 length: 17 residues. Germline lookup yields CDR1 WNHNN and CDR2 SYGVQD (reference sequence). The CDR3 bases are TGCGCCAGCAGTGAGGGAACGGGACTAGCGGATTACTACGAGCAGTACTTC. The encoded protein is CASSEGTGLADYYEQYF.

The chain recombines TRBV15 with TRBJ2-1, with unresolved D. The germline CDR1 and CDR2 sequences are LNHNV and YYDKDF (reference sequence). There are 11 residues in the CDR3. V was cut by 5 bases and J by 8 bases, with 7 bases left in between. CDR3 amino acids: CATSWHYEQFF. CDR3 bases: TGTGCCACCAGCTGGCACTATGAGCAGTTCTTC.

The chain employs TRBV10-1 and TRBJ2-7; the match to TRBD2 covers 10 bases. The germline V gene has CDR1 WNHNN and CDR2 SYGVQD (reference sequence). V dropped 8 bases and J dropped 2; count of bases not matched to a gene: 12. This CDR3 contains 16 residues. The CDR3 spells CASSSGGGGPTYEQYF. The CDR3 region has the DNA TGCGCCAGCTCAAGCGGGGGGGGAGGCCCGACCTACGAGCAGTACTTC.

The gene calls are TRBV19 and TRBJ1-1; D ambiguous. Trimming removed 6 bases at V and 4 bases at J, with 12 bases between. CDR3 size: 13 residues. CDR1 is LNHDA, CDR2 SQIVND, per germline (reference sequence). CDR3 sequence reads: CASRFGEGTEAFF. DNA for the CDR3: TGTGCCAGTAGATTCGGCGAGGGCACTGAAGCTTTCTTT. Drawing the rest from reference TRBV19 and TRBJ1-1, the complete variable domain is DGGITQSPKYLFRKEGQNVTLSCEQNLNHDAMYWYRQDPGQGLRLIYYSQIVNDFQKGDIAEGYSVSREKKESFPLTVTSAQKNPTAFYLCASRFGEGTEAFFGQGTRLTVV.

For this clone: The junction does not match germline at one end; this may be a read error. The gene calls are TRBV18 and TRBJ2-7; D unresolved. The CDR3 is made up of 11 amino acids. CDR1 and CDR2 (germline): KGHSH, LQKENI. CDR3 residues: CAGSPSYEQYF. CDR3 nucleotide sequence: TGTGCCGGCTCACCTTCCTACGAGCAGTACTTC.

The rearrangement uses TRBV28 and TRBJ1-5, with D unresolved. The V gene's germline CDR1 is MDHEN and CDR2 SYDVKM. V was shortened by 1 base and J by 0 bases, with 7 bases between the two germline ends. This CDR3 has 15 residues. The CDR3 spells CASSLLANSNQPQHF. The CDR3 coding sequence is TGTGCCAGCAGTTTATTGGCTAATAGCAATCAGCCCCAGCATTTT.

The V gene is TRBV19, the J gene TRBJ2-7; 7 bases line up with TRBD2. The CDR3 is 15 amino acids. V dropped 1 base and J dropped 2; count of bases not matched to a gene: 5. Per the germline V gene, CDR1 is LNHDA and CDR2 is SQIVND (reference sequence). DNA for the CDR3: TGTGCCAGTAGTATAGCGATAGCGGGTGCCTACGAGCAGTACTTC. It codes for CASSIAIAGAYEQYF.

The chain is built from TRBV5-1 and TRBJ2-1, with TRBD2 matching over 8 bases. CDR3 size: 14 residues. CDR1 and CDR2 (germline): SGHRS, YFSETQ. The junction had 5 bases not matched to a gene; V was cut back by 7 bases and J by 2 bases. Here the CDR3 DNA reads TGCGCCAGCTCAACTAGCGGACCCTACAATGAGCAGTTCTTC. Its protein is CASSTSGPYNEQFF.

The CDR3 loop is CASSLSEGVTEAFF. Written as DNA, the CDR3 is TGTGCCAGCAGTTTAAGTGAGGGGGTGACTGAAGCTTTCTTT. The chain has TRBV27 and TRBJ1-1, with a possible D match to TRBD1 (6 bases). This CDR3 has 14 amino acids. Trimming shortened V by 2 bases and J by 5 bases, and 12 bases separated the two germline ends. Per germline, CDR1 MNHEY and CDR2 SMNVEV (reference sequence).

As regards this clone: The sample holds other DNA sequences that translate to the same CDR3. The J gene is TRBJ2-7, the V gene TRBV28; D not resolved. This CDR3 region has 12 residues. Germline CDR1 and CDR2: MDHEN and SYDVKM. Trimming took off 4 bases at V and 0 bases at J, with 4 bases between the two ends. Written as DNA, the CDR3 is TGTGCCAGCAGTTCGACCTCCTACGAGCAGTACTTC. Its translation is CASSSTSYEQYF.

J is TRBJ1-1 and V is TRBV4-1; 9 bases align to TRBD1. Germline V gene data show CDR1 as MGHRA and CDR2 as YSYEKL. The CDR3 is 16 residues long. V gave up 4 bases and J gave up 0 bases; unmatched junction bases: 6. In DNA form, the CDR3 reads TGCGCCAGCAGCCCGGGAGGGACAGGGCTGAACACTGAAGCTTTCTTT. Its translation: CASSPGGTGLNTEAFF.

The chain carries TRBV5-1 and TRBJ1-5; 10 positions agree with TRBD1. CDR3 length: 16 residues. In germline, CDR1 is SGHRS, CDR2 YFSETQ. Trimming at V came to 4 bases and at J to 5 bases, leaving 9 bases not matched to a gene. CDR3 DNA sequence: TGCGCCAGCAGCCGGTGGGGACAGGGGTTCGATCAGCCCCAGCATTTT. Encoded protein: CASSRWGQGFDQPQHF.

The rearrangement joins TRBV27 to TRBJ2-3; no reliable D call. Between the trimmed V and J ends, which lost 6 bases and 3 bases, there was a span of 7 bases. This CDR3 has 12 residues. From germline, CDR1 is MNHEY and CDR2 SMNVEV (reference sequence). Here the CDR3 reads CASRDGTDTQYF. CDR3 DNA sequence: TGTGCCAGCAGGGATGGGACAGATACGCAGTATTTT.

The chain has TRBV27 and TRBJ1-4; D ambiguous. V was pared by 6 bases and J by 0 bases, with 11 bases between. Germline V lookup: CDR1 MNHEY, CDR2 SMNVEV (reference sequence). CDR3 length: 15 amino acids. CDR3 nucleotide sequence: TGTGCCAGCAGCCCTTACACTGCAACTAATGAAAAACTGTTTTTT. It encodes CASSPYTATNEKLFF. Supplemented by reference TRBV27 and TRBJ1-4, the full variable domain reads EAQVTQNPRYLITVTGKKLTVTCSQNMNHEYMSWYRQDPGLGLRQIYYSMNVEVTDKGDVPEGYKVSRKEKRNFPLILESPSPNQTSLYFCASSPYTATNEKLFFGSGTQLSVL.

This clone was observed a single time. The genes are TRBV27 and TRBJ2-7; 8 positions agree with TRBD2. After removal of 0 bases from V and 2 bases from J, the junction contained 3 bases not matched to a gene. The CDR3 covers 15 residues. The germline V gene encodes CDR1 MNHEY and CDR2 SMNVEV (reference sequence). The CDR3 region is CASSLSSGGPYEQYF. For the CDR3, the DNA is TGTGCCAGCAGTTTATCGTCGGGAGGGCCCTACGAGCAGTACTTC.

Worth noting for this clone: This same CDR3 is encoded by further DNA sequences in the sample. The chain combines TRBV5-4 with TRBJ1-1; maybe TRBD1 (5 bases). This CDR3 is built from 14 residues. V was shortened by 2 bases and J by 0 bases, with 8 bases between the two germline ends. CDR1 SGHNT and CDR2 YYREEE come from the germline V gene (reference sequence). The CDR3 region has the DNA TGTGCCAGCAGCTTTAGGGGTATGAACACTGAAGCTTTCTTT. It is translated as CASSFRGMNTEAFF.

The chain employs TRBV28 and TRBJ1-2; TRBD1 agrees at 7 bases. This CDR3 has 13 amino acids. V lost 6 bases to trimming and J lost 2 bases; unmatched junction nucleotides: 3. CDR1 is MDHEN and CDR2 is SYDVKM in the germline V gene. The CDR3 loop reads CASRVTGNYGYTF. The DNA of the CDR3 is TGTGCCAGCAGGGTGACAGGGAACTATGGCTACACCTTC.

The CDR3 coding sequence is TGTGCCAGCAGCTTGGCCCGCGGACTAGCGGGAGGGTACGAGCAGTACTTC. It specifies CASSLARGLAGGYEQYF. The J gene is TRBJ2-7, the V gene TRBV5-6, with 15 bases that match TRBD2. The CDR3 has 17 residues. With 0 bases clipped from V and 4 bases from J, the junction kept 5 bases outside the gene matches. Germline assignment: CDR1 SGHDT and CDR2 YYEEEE.

This rearrangement joins TRBV27 to TRBJ2-7, with D possibly being TRBD1 (5 bases). CDR1 is MNHEY, CDR2 SMNVEV, per germline (reference sequence). The CDR3 has 14 amino acids. The V end was cut by 5 bases, the J end by 3 bases, with 14 bases between. The CDR3 DNA reads as TGTGCCAGCAGTCTCCAGGGATTTAACTACGAGCAGTACTTC. It translates to CASSLQGFNYEQYF.

CDR3 nucleotide sequence: TGTGCCAGCAGCTCAACAACCATTACAGGAACCTTATTTTACGAGCAGTACTTC. Protein product: CASSSTTITGTLFYEQYF. This chain links TRBV5-6 with TRBJ2-7; D is possibly TRBD1 (5 bases). The CDR3 loop spans 18 amino acids. Germline lookup yields CDR1 SGHDT and CDR2 YYEEEE. V was clipped by 3 bases and J by 4 bases, with 26 bases between them.

The gene calls are TRBV14 and TRBJ2-7; D remains ambiguous. CDR1 and CDR2 from the germline V gene are SGHDN and FVKESK. Trimming took 2 bases from V and 6 from J, leaving 11 bases between them. The CDR3 has 13 residues. DNA of the CDR3: TGTGCCAGCAGCCAAAGACTCATCTCCGAGCAGTACTTC. Protein: CASSQRLISEQYF.

This rearrangement joins TRBV6-5 to TRBJ2-1, with 9 bases aligning to TRBD1. Germline V gene lookup returns CDR1 MNHEY and CDR2 SVGAGI. The CDR3 runs 16 residues. V was clipped by 3 bases and J by 3 bases; unmatched bases: 6. CDR3 loop: CASSYSGTGYYNEQFF. CDR3 in DNA: TGTGCCAGCAGTTATAGTGGGACAGGGTACTACAATGAGCAGTTCTTC.

The V call is TRBV9, the J call TRBJ1-1; tentative D call: TRBD1 (5 bases). The CDR3 runs to 17 residues. Per germline, CDR1 SGDLS and CDR2 YYNGEE. Deletions cut 0 bases from V and 3 bases from J, with 18 bases between. The CDR3 nucleotides read TGTGCCAGCAGCGTAGGACCCTTATTTGGGGGGGACACTGAAGCTTTCTTT. Translation: CASSVGPLFGGDTEAFF.

The gene calls are TRBV5-6 and TRBJ2-1; no definite D call. The V end was cut by 0 bases, the J end by 4 bases, with 5 bases between. Germline V gene lookup returns CDR1 SGHDT and CDR2 YYEEEE. CDR3 length: 13 amino acids. In nucleotides, the CDR3 is TGTGCCAGCAGCTTGGAACTTTACAATGAGCAGTTCTTC. Encoded protein: CASSLELYNEQFF.

This clone was observed once. The chain recombines TRBV28 with TRBJ2-5; no clear D. The V and J ends lost 2 bases and 3 bases respectively, with 4 bases between them. This CDR3 comprises 12 residues. Germline CDR1 and CDR2: MDHEN and SYDVKM. The CDR3 coding sequence is TGTGCCAGCAGTTTAACAGAAGAGACCCAGTACTTC. Translating it yields CASSLTEETQYF.